The 13 T cell receptor beta chains given below trace back to one sample, sequenced in a study of quantifying T cell responses using KT2 cells. Study in general: Reverse transcription used primers in the TCR alpha and beta constant regions.

An oligo carrying a UMI was ligated to the cDNA 3' end. First-round PCR used about 4 cycles and beta primers RC1.1 and RC1.2 covering TRBC1 and TRBC2. Each CDR3 protein gets one entry after TCRdb re-called the UMI-ligation and nested PCR reads with MiXCR. The repertoire holds 40,000 to 50,000 distinct CDR3 sequences, more than 15% seen once, with roughly 40% in the top ten. The sample consisted of PBMCs spiked with cells of the T cell clone KT2. These receptors all come from a human donor.

V is TRBV7-8 and J is TRBJ1-2, with 7 nucleotides matching TRBD1. Germline V gene sequence: CDR1 SGHVS, CDR2 FQNEAQ. The ends lost 2 bases at V and 2 bases at J; junction bases unmatched: 8. The CDR3 has 16 amino acids. This CDR3 is CASSLLGTETNYGYTF. CDR3 nucleotides: TGTGCCAGCAGCTTATTGGGGACAGAGACCAACTATGGCTACACCTTC.

This clonotype occurred many times. This chain uses TRBV13 with TRBJ2-5; D uncertain. Germline V gives CDR1 PRHDT, CDR2 FYEKMQ (reference sequence). V lost 5 bases, J lost 5 bases, and 15 bases lay in between. The length of the CDR3 is 14 residues. CDR3 sequence: CASSHLGFLETQYF. CDR3 bases: TGTGCCAGCAGCCACCTGGGCTTTCTGGAGACCCAGTACTTC. Full variable domain (outside the CDR3, taken from reference TRBV13 and TRBJ2-5): AAGVIQSPRHLIKEKRETATLKCYPIPRHDTVYWYQQGPGQDPQFLISFYEKMQSDKGSIPDRFSAQQFSDYHSELNMSSLELGDSALYFCASSHLGFLETQYFGPGTRLLVL.

The chain uses TRBV7-9 and TRBJ1-1; D gene uncertain. The V gene's germline CDR1 is SEHNR and CDR2 FQNEAQ (reference sequence). CDR3 size: 13 residues. V was pared by 3 bases and J by 1 base, with 6 bases between. This CDR3 is CASSLFPNTEAFF. In DNA form, the CDR3 reads TGTGCCAGCAGCTTGTTCCCGAACACTGAAGCTTTCTTT.

V is TRBV20-1 and J is TRBJ2-3, with no clear D. CDR1 DFQATT and CDR2 SNEGSKA come from the germline V gene (reference sequence). V was clipped by 2 bases and J by 6 bases, with 9 bases between them. The CDR3 has 12 amino acids. CDR3 sequence reads: CSARRSVDTQYF. CDR3 DNA sequence: TGCAGTGCTAGACGGAGCGTCGATACGCAGTATTTT.

This clonotype was counted many times. Written as DNA, the CDR3 is TGTGCCAGCAATCTTCCGACAAACCCCAATGAGCAGTTCTTC. Amino acids: CASNLPTNPNEQFF. The chain links TRBV2 to TRBJ2-1, with no clear D. CDR1 is SNHLY and CDR2 is FYNNEI in the germline V gene. The CDR3 is 14 amino acids. V was clipped by 7 bases and J by 6 bases, with 16 bases between them.

This clonotype was observed a handful of times. The rearrangement links TRBV6-5 to TRBJ2-1, with 7 bases lining up with TRBD1. Germline V gene lookup returns CDR1 MNHEY and CDR2 SVGAGI. This CDR3 contains 15 residues. V gave up 5 bases and J gave up 1 base; unmatched junction bases: 5. This CDR3 is CASSDRQGSYNEQFF. CDR3 coding DNA: TGTGCCAGCAGTGACCGACAGGGATCCTACAATGAGCAGTTCTTC.

There are a few counts of this clonotype. The chain is built from TRBV4-2 and TRBJ1-5; unclear D gene. The CDR3 runs to 13 residues. Germline V lookup: CDR1 LGHNA, CDR2 YNFKEQ. V dropped 3 bases and J dropped 5 bases, with 8 bases sitting between them. CDR3 residues: CASSQVGDQPQHF. Written as DNA, the CDR3 is TGTGCCAGCAGCCAGGTAGGAGATCAGCCCCAGCATTTT.

In its sample, this clonotype was seen many times. The rearrangement joins TRBV6-6 to TRBJ2-3, with TRBD1 matching over 8 bases. The V segment lost 6 bases and the J segment 3 bases; nucleotides outside the gene matches: 8. This CDR3 comprises 15 residues. CDR1 MNHNY and CDR2 SVGAGI come from the germline V gene (reference sequence). This CDR3 is CASSQQGDGTDTQYF. In DNA, the CDR3 is TGTGCCAGCAGCCAACAGGGGGACGGTACAGATACGCAGTATTTT.

The chain couples TRBV4-1 to TRBJ2-1; possible D gene TRBD2, 5 bases. V was cut by 1 base and J by 7 bases, with 11 bases left in between. The CDR3 is 14 amino acids. CDR1 MGHRA and CDR2 YSYEKL come from the germline V gene. The CDR3 nucleotides read TGCGCCAGCAGCCAAGCTCGGGAACTGAATGAGCAGTTCTTC. This encodes CASSQARELNEQFF.

This clonotype occurred many times. The chain recombines TRBV6-5 with TRBJ2-7; no firm D call. Germline V CDR1 and CDR2: MNHEY, SVGAGI. CDR3 length equals 13 residues. Trimming stripped 5 bases from V and 2 bases from J, with 10 bases between. The CDR3 DNA reads as TGTGCCAGCAGTCAGGATACACCCTACGAGCAGTACTTC. It is translated as CASSQDTPYEQYF.

The chain is built from TRBV20-1 and TRBJ1-3; D not resolved. CDR3 length: 14 residues. Per germline, CDR1 DFQATT and CDR2 SNEGSKA (reference sequence). Trimming took off 3 bases at V and 0 bases at J, with 9 bases between the two ends. The CDR3 coding sequence is TGCAGTGCTAGTGTCGGCTACTCTGGAAACACCATATATTTT. It is translated as CSASVGYSGNTIYF.

The CDR3 region is CAISKEGPQGPVGYTF. In DNA, the CDR3 is TGTGCCATCAGTAAAGAAGGGCCTCAGGGCCCCGTCGGCTACACCTTC. The genes are TRBV10-3 and TRBJ1-2; possible D gene TRBD1, 5 bases. There are 16 residues in the CDR3. V dropped 5 bases and J dropped 8 bases, with 24 bases sitting between them. Germline V gives CDR1 ENHRY, CDR2 SYGVKD.

The chain uses TRBV11-2 and TRBJ2-3, with a possible D match to TRBD2 (5 bases). The V gene lost 1 base and the J gene lost 4 bases, with 12 bases spanning the gap. CDR1 is SGHAT and CDR2 is FQNNGV in the germline V gene. CDR3 length: 15 amino acids. In nucleotides, the CDR3 is TGTGCCAGCAGCTTAGCGGGGAGCGCCCCAGATACGCAGTATTTT. It translates to CASSLAGSAPDTQYF.